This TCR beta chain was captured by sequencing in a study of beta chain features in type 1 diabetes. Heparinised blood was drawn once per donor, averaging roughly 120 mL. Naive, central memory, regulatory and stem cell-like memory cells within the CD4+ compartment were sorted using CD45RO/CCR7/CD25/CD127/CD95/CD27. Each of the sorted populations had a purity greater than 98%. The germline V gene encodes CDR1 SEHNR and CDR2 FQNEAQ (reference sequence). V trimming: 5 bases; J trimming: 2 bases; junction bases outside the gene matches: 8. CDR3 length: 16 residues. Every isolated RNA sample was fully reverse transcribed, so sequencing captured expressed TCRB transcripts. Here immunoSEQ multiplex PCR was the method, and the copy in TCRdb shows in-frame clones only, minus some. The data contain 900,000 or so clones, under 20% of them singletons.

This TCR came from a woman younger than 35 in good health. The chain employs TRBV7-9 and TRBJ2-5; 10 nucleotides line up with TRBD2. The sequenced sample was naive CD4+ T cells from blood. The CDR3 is CASSPTVAGGQETQYF. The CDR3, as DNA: TGTGCCAGCAGCCCCACGGTAGCGGGAGGACAAGAGACCCAGTACTTC.